This T cell receptor beta chain derives from a study of early T cells in non-severe SARS-CoV-2 infection. Study-wide background: The sequenced material was bulk RNA from unsorted whole blood, and its chains were unpaired.

Remarks on this clonotype: Its antigen is still unknown.

Regarding the study as a whole: Anti-spike CD8 responses were favored by VDJdb matching, which missed private and CD4 specificities.

Unique molecular identifiers were added to individual cDNA molecules. Each CDR3 protein gets one entry after TCRdb re-called the 5' RACE reads with MiXCR. The sample includes tens of thousands of distinct CDR3 sequences, 11% of them seen just once. The clonotype comes from an adult who was a healthcare worker with PCR-confirmed SARS-CoV-2 infection or an uninfected control (not recorded which). Sequencing input: whole blood.

CDR3 sequence: CASSAFSGGGTDTQYF. CDR3 bases: TGTGCCAGCAGTGCCTTTAGCGGAGGGGGGACAGATACGCAGTATTTT. V usage is TRBV12-3 or TRBV12-4 and J usage is TRBJ2-3; TRBD1 or TRBD2 may be the D gene (6 bases each). V lost 5 bases, J lost 3 bases, and 18 bases lay in between. This CDR3 region has 16 residues.